The 8 T cell receptor beta chains below all came from one sample that was sequenced in a study of blood T cells in healthy people across ages. The use of a sample-barcoded 5' primer and a J-beta primer mix characterized a second PCR of roughly 6 to 12 cycles. TCRdb reanalysed the 5' RACE reads using MiXCR and keeps one entry per CDR3 protein. The sample includes some 890,000 distinct CDR3 sequences, approximately 32% seen only once; the top ten take roughly 10%. The same data also went into a second study, on T cells of mothers and their children.

The sequenced sample consisted of blood. These receptors came from a woman in her thirties or forties in good health.

This rearrangement joins TRBV29-1 to TRBJ1-1; TRBD1 matches at 9 bases. This CDR3 spans 13 amino acids. Trimming cost V 8 bases and J 4 bases; bases outside gene matches: 8. Germline V lookup: CDR1 SQVTM, CDR2 ANQGSEA. The CDR3 sequence is CSCERDRATEAFF. The CDR3 DNA follows: TGCAGCTGTGAACGGGACAGGGCCACTGAAGCTTTCTTT.

Of note for this clonotype: Mismatch with germline at one junction end may stem from a read error. The chain is built from TRBV12-3 or TRBV12-4 and TRBJ1-1; D is unclear. The CDR3 is made up of 12 amino acids. The CDR3 region is CVSSRSYTEAFF. The CDR3 coding sequence is TGTGTCAGCAGCCGGTCCTACACTGAAGCTTTCTTT.

J is TRBJ1-4 and V is TRBV7-9; D is ambiguous. V lost 5 bases and J lost 3, with 19 bases in between. The CDR3 covers 17 residues. The germline V gene has CDR1 SEHNR and CDR2 FQNEAQ (reference sequence). The CDR3 sequence is CASSPHIPNGANEKLFF. The CDR3 DNA sequence: TGTGCCAGCAGCCCTCATATCCCGAACGGGGCTAATGAAAAACTGTTTTTT.

A note on this clonotype: A much larger clone is a single base away; this may be a read error. The chain combines TRBV7-3 with TRBJ2-1; TRBD2 matches 11 bases. CDR3 length: 16 residues. The V gene end was trimmed by 0 bases and the J gene end by 3 bases; junction bases not matched to a gene: 1. The germline V gene has CDR1 SGHTA and CDR2 FQGTGA. CDR3 nucleotides: TGTGCCAGCAGCTTAACTAGCGGGAGGGGCTACAATGAGCAGTTCTTC. Its translation: CASSLTSGRGYNEQFF.

V and J are TRBV7-2 and TRBJ2-3; 12 bases match TRBD2. Germline V gives CDR1 SGHTA, CDR2 FQGNSA. The CDR3 length is 20 residues. The junction had 23 bases not matched to a gene; V was cut back by 8 bases and J by 5 bases. In nucleotides, the CDR3 is TGTGCCAGCGGCCAGATGACGACTCTAGCGGGGGGGCGGTTTAAAGATACGCAGTATTTT. It yields the protein CASGQMTTLAGGRFKDTQYF.

This chain links TRBV7-9 with TRBJ1-2; unclear D gene. Trimming pared 7 bases from V and 7 bases from J, leaving 19 bases between. The CDR3 spans 14 residues. Germline V gene lookup returns CDR1 SEHNR and CDR2 FQNEAQ (reference sequence). The CDR3 loop reads CASTSSQTLVGYTF. DNA for the CDR3: TGTGCCAGCACCTCTTCACAGACCCTGGTTGGCTACACCTTC.

The table lists this clonotype with a count of one. A read error is possible here, since a much larger clone lies one base away. This sequence joins TRBV3-1 and TRBJ2-5, with D perhaps matching TRBD2 (5 bases). Germline V gene sequence: CDR1 LGHDT, CDR2 YNNKEL (reference sequence). V was shortened by 1 base and J by 11 bases, with 23 bases between the two germline ends. The CDR3 is 16 amino acids. CDR3 DNA: TGTGCCAGCAGCCAAGTGCCGGGGAGCTCCTACAATGAGCAGTACTTC. Translation gives CASSQVPGSSYNEQYF.

This clonotype has just a few counts. The rearrangement joins TRBV28 to TRBJ2-3; D unclear. CDR3 size: 16 residues. Germline-derived CDR1 and CDR2 are MDHEN and SYDVKM. V dropped 7 bases and J dropped 1 base, with 18 bases sitting between them. CDR3 region: CASTHLAAFRTDTQYF. In DNA form, the CDR3 reads TGTGCCAGCACCCACCTGGCGGCTTTTCGCACAGATACGCAGTATTTT.